One sample yielded the 12 T cell receptor beta chains listed below, sequenced in a study of blood T cell repertoires in COVID-19. Produced via immunoSEQ multiplex PCR; TCRdb's table is partial and in-frame only. Of about 160,000 clones listed, about 88% are singletons. Sequencing input: peripheral blood. The receptors originated from a man between 60 and 75 years old with active or convalescent COVID-19.

The chain is built from TRBV29-1 and TRBJ2-7; 7 bases match TRBD2. This CDR3 has 12 residues. Per the germline V gene, CDR1 is SQVTM and CDR2 is ANQGSEA. Losses at the gene ends were 4 bases for V and 2 bases for J; bases not matched to a gene: 2. The chain's CDR3 is CSVASGAYEQYF. DNA for the CDR3: TGCAGCGTTGCTAGCGGAGCCTACGAGCAGTACTTC.

The chain recombines TRBV27 with TRBJ2-7; weak D call: TRBD1 (5 bases). Looked up from germline, CDR1 is MNHEY and CDR2 is SMNVEV (reference sequence). Trimming cost V 6 bases and J 3 bases, with 12 bases left between them. CDR3 size: 13 residues. CDR3 protein: CASRRQDNYEQYF. The CDR3 region has the DNA TGTGCCAGCAGAAGGCAGGACAACTACGAGCAGTACTTC.

The CDR3, as DNA: TGTGCCAGCAGTGAAGCGGTGTCCTCGGTCTACTATGGCTACACCTTC. Its translation: CASSEAVSSVYYGYTF. The chain carries TRBV6-1 and TRBJ1-2, with D hard to call. The CDR3 runs 16 residues. V was trimmed by 0 bases and J by 3 bases, leaving 14 bases between them. Germline V gives CDR1 MNHNS, CDR2 SASEGT.

The chain has TRBV25-1 and TRBJ2-6, with 7 bases lining up with TRBD1. Losses at the gene ends were 7 bases for V and 0 bases for J; bases not matched to a gene: 6. CDR3 length: 16 residues. CDR1 and CDR2 from the germline V gene are MGHDK and SYGVNS. The CDR3 protein is CASTPTGSSGANVLTF. CDR3 nucleotides: TGTGCCAGCACTCCGACAGGGAGCTCTGGGGCCAACGTCCTGACTTTC.

The chain carries TRBV6-5 and TRBJ1-2, with 8 bases matching TRBD1. The CDR3 extends over 15 amino acids. V was pared by 7 bases and J by 4 bases, with 11 bases of the junction left unmatched. Germline V lookup: CDR1 MNHEY, CDR2 SVGAGI. For the CDR3, the DNA is TGTGCCAGCATGACTATGGGCAGGGGGCCCTATGGCTACACCTTC. Protein product: CASMTMGRGPYGYTF.

The rearrangement links TRBV2 to TRBJ1-1, with D unresolved. This CDR3 has 10 residues. V was clipped by 5 bases and J by 10 bases, with 8 bases between them. Germline CDR1 SNHLY, CDR2 FYNNEI. The CDR3 nucleotides read TGTGCCAGCAGTCCGGTCGTAGCTTTCTTT. It codes for CASSPVVAFF.

The V call is TRBV3-1 (or the pseudogene TRBV3-2), the J call TRBJ2-6; 7 bases fit TRBD2. Germline V gene data show CDR1 as LGHDT and CDR2 as YNNKEL (reference sequence). The ends lost 0 bases at V and 0 bases at J; junction bases unmatched: 11. This CDR3 spans 20 amino acids. This CDR3 is CASSQDRGGGIDSGANVLTF. Here the CDR3 DNA reads TGTGCCAGCAGCCAAGACCGCGGGGGAGGAATCGACTCTGGGGCCAACGTCCTGACTTTC.

V and J are TRBV6-1 and TRBJ1-4; no clear D gene. Per the germline V gene, CDR1 is MNHNS and CDR2 is SASEGT. V lost 2 bases to trimming and J lost 8 bases, with 15 bases between them. The CDR3 totals 15 residues. The CDR3 region is CASSEYEGGEEKLFF. The CDR3 coding sequence is TGTGCCAGCAGTGAATACGAGGGAGGAGAAGAAAAACTGTTTTTT.

In DNA form, the CDR3 reads TGTGCCAGCAGCTTAGCGCACGGAGTCTCCTACGAGCAGTACTTC. Translating gives CASSLAHGVSYEQYF. The chain is built from TRBV11-1 and TRBJ2-7; D is ambiguous. CDR1 is SGHAT and CDR2 is FQDESV in the germline V gene (reference sequence). Trimming took off 0 bases at V and 0 bases at J, with 9 bases between the two ends. The CDR3 is made up of 15 amino acids.

V and J are TRBV7-9 and TRBJ1-2; TRBD1 agrees at 8 bases. CDR1 and CDR2 (germline): SEHNR, FQNEAQ (reference sequence). J gave up 2 bases and V 1 base, and 3 bases lay outside the gene matches. The CDR3 runs 15 residues. This CDR3 is CASSLGDRKNYGYTF. CDR3 nucleotides: TGTGCCAGCAGCTTAGGGGACAGGAAAAACTATGGCTACACCTTC.

The chain uses TRBV21-1 and TRBJ1-6; the table's D call TRBD1 went unverified against the DNA. TRBV21-1 is a pseudogene segment. The CDR3 runs to 17 residues. CDR3 coding DNA: TGTGCCAGCAGCATGGTAACCCGGGACATCGTTGATTCACCCCTCCACTTT. Translated, it gives CASSMVTRDIVDSPLHF.

For the CDR3, the DNA is TGTGCCAGCTTACATAGCGTAACTTCTAGCACAGATACGCAGTATTTT. Residues: CASLHSVTSSTDTQYF. The chain couples TRBV18 to TRBJ2-3; a possible D gene is TRBD2 (5 bases). There are 16 residues in the CDR3. Trimming cost V 7 bases and J 0 bases, with 17 bases left between them. The V gene's germline CDR1 is KGHSH and CDR2 LQKENI.